The entry below describes one T cell receptor beta chain. It was with 60 Vbeta and 13 Jbeta primers that the PCR ran. This table comes from immunoSEQ multiplex PCR, and its TCRdb copy is limited to in-frame clones, with some not included. The top ten clones hold 2% to 2.5% of a sample with approximately 100,000 clones, over 75% of them seen once. J lost 3 bases, V lost 4 bases, and 4 bases had no gene match. The CDR3 covers 15 residues. The germline V gene has CDR1 SGHVS and CDR2 FNYEAQ. The record originates from a study of cytomegalovirus exposure and HLA in healthy donors. Every donor was a healthy person donating bone marrow.

The TCR comes from a man aged 18 to 30 in good health and CMV-seronegative. The chain employs TRBV7-6 and TRBJ2-1; 9 bases align to TRBD1. The sample taken for sequencing was PBMCs. CDR3: CASSSGQGVYNEQFF. The CDR3 DNA follows: TGTGCCAGCAGCTCGGGACAGGGAGTCTACAATGAGCAGTTCTTC.